This T cell receptor beta chain was recorded in a study of blood T cells in healthy people across ages. Study at large: The capture of about one barcoded beta molecule per two T cells was achieved by template switching.

CDR3 length: 16 residues. Trimming removed 4 bases at V and 1 base at J, with 15 bases between. CDR1 SGHRS and CDR2 YFSETQ come from the germline V gene. Overall study findings and caveats: Estimated diversity, derived from one million T cells, was regarded as an underestimate. In long-lived donors, naive CD4+ cell counts and diversity exceeded those of aged donors.

Combining a sample-barcoded 5' primer with a J-beta primer mix, a second PCR ran for about 7 to 11 cycles. Every molecule of cDNA carried a tag from a template-switch adaptor with 12 random nucleotides. TCRdb reprocessed the 5' RACE reads with MiXCR, giving one entry per CDR3 protein. The repertoire includes around 870,000 distinct CDR3 sequences, roughly 26% of them detected once, and approximately 15% sits in the top ten. Concerning this clonotype: Its cognate antigen is unknown.

The chain employs TRBV5-1 and TRBJ2-1, with D tentatively TRBD1 (6 bases). Sequenced input: blood. The origin of this receptor is a woman of 80 years or more in good health. The CDR3 DNA is TGCGCCAGCAGCGCCCCGGGACACCGATCCTACAATGAGCAGTTCTTC. Translation: CASSAPGHRSYNEQFF.